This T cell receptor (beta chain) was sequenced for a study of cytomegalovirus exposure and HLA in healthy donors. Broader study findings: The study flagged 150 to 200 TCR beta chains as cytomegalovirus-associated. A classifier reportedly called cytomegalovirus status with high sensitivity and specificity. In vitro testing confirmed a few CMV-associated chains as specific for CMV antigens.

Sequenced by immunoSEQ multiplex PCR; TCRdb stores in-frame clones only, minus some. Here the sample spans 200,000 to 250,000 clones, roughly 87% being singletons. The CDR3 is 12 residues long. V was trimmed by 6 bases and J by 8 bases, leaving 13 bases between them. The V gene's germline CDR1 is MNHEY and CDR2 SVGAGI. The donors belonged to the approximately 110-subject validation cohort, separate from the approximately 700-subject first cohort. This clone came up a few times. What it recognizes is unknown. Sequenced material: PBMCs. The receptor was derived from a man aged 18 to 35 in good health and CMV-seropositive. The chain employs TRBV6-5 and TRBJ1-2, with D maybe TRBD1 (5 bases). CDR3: CASSGHFSGYTF. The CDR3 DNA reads TGTGCCAGCAGCGGACACTTCTCAGGCTACACCTTC.